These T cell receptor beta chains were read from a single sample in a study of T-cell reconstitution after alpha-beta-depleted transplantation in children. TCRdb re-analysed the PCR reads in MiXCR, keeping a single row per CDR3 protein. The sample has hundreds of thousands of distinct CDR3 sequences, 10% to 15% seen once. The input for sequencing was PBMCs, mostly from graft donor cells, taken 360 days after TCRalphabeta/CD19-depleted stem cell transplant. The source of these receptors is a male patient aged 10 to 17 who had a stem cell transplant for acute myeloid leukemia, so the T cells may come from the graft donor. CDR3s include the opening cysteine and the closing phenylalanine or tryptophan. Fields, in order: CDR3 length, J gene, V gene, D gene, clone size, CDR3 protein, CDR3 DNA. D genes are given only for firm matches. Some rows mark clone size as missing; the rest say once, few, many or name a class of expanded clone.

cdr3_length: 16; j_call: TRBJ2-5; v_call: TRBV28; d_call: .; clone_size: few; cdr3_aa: CASSFVASDLTETQYF; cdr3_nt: TGTGCCAGCAGTTTTGTCGCGAGCGACTTAACAGAGACCCAGTACTTC
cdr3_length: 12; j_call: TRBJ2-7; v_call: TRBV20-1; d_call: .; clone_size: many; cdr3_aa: CSARQGAYEQYF; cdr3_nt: TGCAGCGCTCGTCAGGGAGCCTACGAGCAGTACTTC
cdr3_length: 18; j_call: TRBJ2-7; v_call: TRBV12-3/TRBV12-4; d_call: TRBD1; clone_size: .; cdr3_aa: CASSPGTGEGRPIYEQYF; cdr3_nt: TGTGCCAGCAGTCCCGGGACAGGGGAAGGGAGGCCCATTTACGAGCAGTACTTC
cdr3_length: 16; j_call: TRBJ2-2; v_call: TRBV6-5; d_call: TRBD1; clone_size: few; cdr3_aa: CASSHRDRGNTGELFF; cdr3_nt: TGTGCCAGCAGTCACCGGGACAGGGGGAACACCGGGGAGCTGTTTTTT
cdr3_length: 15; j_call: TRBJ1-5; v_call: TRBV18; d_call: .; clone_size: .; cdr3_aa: CASSPIGRRDQPQHF; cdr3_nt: TGTGCCAGCTCCCCTATAGGCAGGCGGGATCAGCCCCAGCATTTT
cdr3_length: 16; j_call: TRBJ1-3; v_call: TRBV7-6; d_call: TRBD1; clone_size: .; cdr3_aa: CASSRFDRVDGNTIYF; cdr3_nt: TGTGCCAGCAGCCGATTTGACAGGGTGGACGGAAACACCATATATTTT
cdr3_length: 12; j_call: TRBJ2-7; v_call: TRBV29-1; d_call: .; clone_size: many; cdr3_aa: CSVEVGYYEQYF; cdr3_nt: TGCAGCGTTGAGGTAGGCTACTACGAGCAGTACTTC
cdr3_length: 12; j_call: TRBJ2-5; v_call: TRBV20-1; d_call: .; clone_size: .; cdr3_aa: CSARGSYETQYF; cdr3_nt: TGCAGTGCTAGAGGGAGCTATGAGACCCAGTACTTC
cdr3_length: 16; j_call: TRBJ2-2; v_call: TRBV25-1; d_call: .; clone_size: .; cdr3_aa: CASSHWAGADTGELFF; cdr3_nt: TGTGCCAGCAGTCATTGGGCGGGGGCGGACACCGGGGAGCTGTTTTTT
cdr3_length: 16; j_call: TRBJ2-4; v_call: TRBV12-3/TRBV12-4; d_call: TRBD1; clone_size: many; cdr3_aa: CASSPGTGWVKNIQYF; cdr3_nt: TGTGCCAGCAGTCCTGGGACAGGGTGGGTCAAAAACATTCAGTACTTC
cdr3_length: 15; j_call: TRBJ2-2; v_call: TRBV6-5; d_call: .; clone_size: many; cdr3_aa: CASSYSGGRTGELFF; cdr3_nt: TGTGCCAGCAGTTACTCGGGAGGCCGAACCGGGGAGCTGTTTTTT
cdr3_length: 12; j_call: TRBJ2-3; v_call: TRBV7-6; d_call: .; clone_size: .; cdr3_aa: CASSFPADTQYF; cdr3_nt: TGTGCCAGCAGCTTCCCCGCAGATACGCAGTATTTT
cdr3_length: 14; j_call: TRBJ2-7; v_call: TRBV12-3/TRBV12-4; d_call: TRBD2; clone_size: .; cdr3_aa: CASSLFASGREQYF; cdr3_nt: TGTGCCAGCAGTTTATTCGCTAGCGGGAGGGAGCAGTACTTC
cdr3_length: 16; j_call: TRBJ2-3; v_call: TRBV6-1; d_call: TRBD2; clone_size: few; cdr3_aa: CASSGGLANSTDTQYF; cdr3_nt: TGTGCCAGCAGTGGGGGACTAGCGAACAGCACAGATACGCAGTATTTT
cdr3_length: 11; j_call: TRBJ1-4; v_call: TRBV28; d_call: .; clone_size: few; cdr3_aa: CASSLGRGLFF; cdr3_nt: TGTGCCAGCAGTTTGGGACGAGGACTGTTTTTT
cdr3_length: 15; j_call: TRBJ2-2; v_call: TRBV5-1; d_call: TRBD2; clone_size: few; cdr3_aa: CASSSREGRTGELFF; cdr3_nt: TGCGCCAGCAGCTCCCGGGAGGGCCGGACCGGGGAGCTGTTTTTT
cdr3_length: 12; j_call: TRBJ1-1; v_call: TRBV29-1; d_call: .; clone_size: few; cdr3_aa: CSVAQGPTEAFF; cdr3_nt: TGCAGCGTGGCCCAGGGGCCCACTGAAGCTTTCTTT
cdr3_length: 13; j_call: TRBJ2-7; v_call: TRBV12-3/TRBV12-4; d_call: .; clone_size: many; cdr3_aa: CASTYRVAGEQYF; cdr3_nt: TGTGCCAGCACCTACAGGGTAGCAGGCGAGCAGTACTTC
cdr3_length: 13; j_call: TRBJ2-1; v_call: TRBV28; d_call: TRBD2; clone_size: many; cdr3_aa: CASRSSGRVEQFF; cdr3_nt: TGTGCCAGCAGATCAAGCGGGAGGGTTGAGCAGTTCTTC
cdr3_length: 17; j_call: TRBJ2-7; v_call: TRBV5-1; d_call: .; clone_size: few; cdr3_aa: CASSSRGIGQRGYEQYF; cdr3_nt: TGCGCCAGCAGCTCTAGGGGGATTGGACAGAGGGGCTACGAGCAGTACTTC
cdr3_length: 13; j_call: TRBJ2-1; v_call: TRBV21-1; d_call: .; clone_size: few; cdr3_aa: CASSCNEGNEQFF; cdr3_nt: TGTGCCAGCAGCTGCAACGAGGGGAATGAGCAGTTCTTC
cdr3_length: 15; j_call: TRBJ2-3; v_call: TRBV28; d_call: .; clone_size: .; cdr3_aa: CASTWGDFGADTQYF; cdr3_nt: TGTGCCAGCACCTGGGGGGACTTCGGTGCAGATACGCAGTATTTT
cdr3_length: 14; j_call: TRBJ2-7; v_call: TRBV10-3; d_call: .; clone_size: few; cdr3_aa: CAISQTDLSYEQYF; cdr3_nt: TGTGCCATCAGTCAAACGGACCTCTCCTACGAGCAGTACTTC
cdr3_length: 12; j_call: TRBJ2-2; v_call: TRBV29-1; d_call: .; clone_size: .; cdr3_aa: CSVHGGTGELFF; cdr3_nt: TGCAGCGTTCATGGGGGCACCGGGGAGCTGTTTTTT
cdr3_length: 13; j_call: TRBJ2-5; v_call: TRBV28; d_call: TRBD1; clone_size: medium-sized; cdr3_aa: CASRRQGEETQYF; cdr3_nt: TGTGCCAGCAGAAGACAGGGGGAGGAGACCCAGTACTTC
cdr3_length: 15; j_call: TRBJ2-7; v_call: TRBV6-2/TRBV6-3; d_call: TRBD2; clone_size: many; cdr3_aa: CASSSISGRVYEQYF; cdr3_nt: TGTGCCAGCAGTTCAATTAGCGGGCGGGTGTACGAGCAGTACTTC
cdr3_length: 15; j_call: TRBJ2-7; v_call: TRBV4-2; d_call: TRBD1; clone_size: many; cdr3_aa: CASSQEQGQEYEQYF; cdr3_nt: TGTGCCAGCAGCCAAGAACAGGGACAGGAGTACGAGCAGTACTTC
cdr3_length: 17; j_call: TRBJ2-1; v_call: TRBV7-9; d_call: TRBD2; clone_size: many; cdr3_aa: CASSYGTSGSTYNEQFF; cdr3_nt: TGTGCCAGCAGCTACGGGACTAGCGGATCGACCTACAATGAGCAGTTCTTC
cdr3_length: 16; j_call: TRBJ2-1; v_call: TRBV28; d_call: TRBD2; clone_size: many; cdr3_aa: CASTPRLAGGLNEQFF; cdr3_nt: TGTGCCAGCACCCCCCGACTAGCGGGAGGTCTAAATGAGCAGTTCTTC
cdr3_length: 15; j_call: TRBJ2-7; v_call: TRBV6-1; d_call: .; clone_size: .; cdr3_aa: CASTVLIGYDYEQYF; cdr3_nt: TGTGCCAGCACCGTACTGATAGGGTATGACTACGAGCAGTACTTC
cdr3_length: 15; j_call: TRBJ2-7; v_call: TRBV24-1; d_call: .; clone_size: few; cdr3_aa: CATSDSKLPTYEQYF; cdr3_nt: TGTGCCACCAGTGATTCGAAGTTACCCACCTACGAGCAGTACTTC
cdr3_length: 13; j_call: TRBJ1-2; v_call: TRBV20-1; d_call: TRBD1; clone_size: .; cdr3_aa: CRSGTGSNYGYTF; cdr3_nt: TGCAGATCCGGGACAGGGTCTAACTATGGCTACACCTTC
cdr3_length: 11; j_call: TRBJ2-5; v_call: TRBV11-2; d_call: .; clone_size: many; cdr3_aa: CASSWRETQYF; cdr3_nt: TGTGCCAGCAGCTGGCGAGAGACCCAGTACTTC
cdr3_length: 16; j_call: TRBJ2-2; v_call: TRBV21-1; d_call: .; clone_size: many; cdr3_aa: CASSKDPDTNTGELFF; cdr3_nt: TGTGCCAGCAGCAAAGATCCAGACACGAACACCGGGGAGCTGTTTTTT
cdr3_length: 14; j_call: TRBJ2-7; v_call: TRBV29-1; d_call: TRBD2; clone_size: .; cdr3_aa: CSGRTSGRSYEQYF; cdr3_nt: TGCAGCGGGCGGACTAGCGGGAGGAGCTACGAGCAGTACTTC
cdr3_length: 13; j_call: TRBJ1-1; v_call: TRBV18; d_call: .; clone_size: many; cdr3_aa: CASSPNGGTEAFF; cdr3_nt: TGTGCCAGCTCACCTAATGGGGGGACTGAAGCTTTCTTT
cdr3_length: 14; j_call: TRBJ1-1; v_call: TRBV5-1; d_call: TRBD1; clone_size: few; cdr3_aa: CASSLPRTGGKAFF; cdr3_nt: TGCGCCAGCAGCTTGCCCCGGACAGGGGGCAAAGCTTTCTTT
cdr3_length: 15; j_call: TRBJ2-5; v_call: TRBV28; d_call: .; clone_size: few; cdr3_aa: CASSSDRQERETQYF; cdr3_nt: TGTGCCAGCAGTTCAGATCGACAGGAAAGGGAGACCCAGTACTTC
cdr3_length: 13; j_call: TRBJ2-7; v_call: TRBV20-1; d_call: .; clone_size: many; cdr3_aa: CSARDSSSYEQYF; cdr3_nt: TGCAGTGCTAGGGACTCGAGCTCCTACGAGCAGTACTTC
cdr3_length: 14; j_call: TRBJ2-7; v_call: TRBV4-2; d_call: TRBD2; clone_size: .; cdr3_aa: CASSQLAASYEQYF; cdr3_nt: TGTGCCAGCAGCCAGCTAGCGGCCTCCTACGAGCAGTACTTC
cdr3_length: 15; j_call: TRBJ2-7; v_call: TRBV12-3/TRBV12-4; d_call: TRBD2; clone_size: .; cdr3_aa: CASSLRDYRSYEQYF; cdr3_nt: TGTGCCAGCAGTTTACGGGACTACCGATCCTACGAGCAGTACTTC
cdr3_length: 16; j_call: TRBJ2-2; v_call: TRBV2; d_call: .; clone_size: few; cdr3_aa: CASSDGLQFDTGELFF; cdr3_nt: TGTGCCAGCAGTGATGGGCTACAGTTCGACACCGGGGAGCTGTTTTTT
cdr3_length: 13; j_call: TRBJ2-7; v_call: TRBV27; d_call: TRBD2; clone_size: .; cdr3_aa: CATGTSSFIEQYF; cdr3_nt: TGTGCCACCGGGACTAGCAGTTTTATCGAGCAGTACTTC
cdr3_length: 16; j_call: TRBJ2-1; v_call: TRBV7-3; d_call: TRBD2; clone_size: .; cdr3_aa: CASSSPTSGYYNEQFF; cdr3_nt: TGTGCCAGCAGCTCTCCGACTAGCGGATATTACAATGAGCAGTTCTTC
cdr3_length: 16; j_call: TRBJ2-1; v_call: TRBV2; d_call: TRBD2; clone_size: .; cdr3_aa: CASRASGTSGPNEQFF; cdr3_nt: TGTGCCAGCAGGGCGTCCGGGACTAGCGGTCCCAATGAGCAGTTCTTC
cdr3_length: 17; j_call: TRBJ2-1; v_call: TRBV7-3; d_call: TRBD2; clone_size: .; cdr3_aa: CASSHAMGLANHNEQFF; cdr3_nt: TGTGCCAGCAGCCACGCCATGGGACTAGCGAACCACAATGAGCAGTTCTTC
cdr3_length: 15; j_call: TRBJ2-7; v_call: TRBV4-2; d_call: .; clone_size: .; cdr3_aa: CASSQGDPSPYEQYF; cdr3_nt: TGTGCCAGCAGCCAAGGGGACCCCAGCCCCTACGAGCAGTACTTC
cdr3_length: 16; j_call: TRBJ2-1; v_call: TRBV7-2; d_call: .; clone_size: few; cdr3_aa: CASTESPNSNYNEQFF; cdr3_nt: TGTGCCAGCACCGAAAGTCCAAACAGCAACTACAATGAGCAGTTCTTC
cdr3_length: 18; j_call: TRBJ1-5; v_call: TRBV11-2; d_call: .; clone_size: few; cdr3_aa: CASSLDRWGGQGGQPQHF; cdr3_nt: TGTGCCAGCAGCTTAGATCGTTGGGGAGGCCAGGGCGGTCAGCCCCAGCATTTT
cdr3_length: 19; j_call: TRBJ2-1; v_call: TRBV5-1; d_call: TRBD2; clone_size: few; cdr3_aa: CASSLARGTSGRALNEQFF; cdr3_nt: TGCGCCAGCAGCTTGGCCCGCGGGACTAGCGGGAGGGCTTTAAATGAGCAGTTCTTC
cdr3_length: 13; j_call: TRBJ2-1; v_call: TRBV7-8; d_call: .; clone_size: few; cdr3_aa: CASSPQVYNEQFF; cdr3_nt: TGTGCCAGCAGCCCTCAGGTCTACAATGAGCAGTTCTTC
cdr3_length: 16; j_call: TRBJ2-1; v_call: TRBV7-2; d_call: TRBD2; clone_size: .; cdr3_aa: CASSATSGFSYNEQFF; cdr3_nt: TGTGCCAGCAGCGCGACTAGCGGGTTCTCCTACAATGAGCAGTTCTTC
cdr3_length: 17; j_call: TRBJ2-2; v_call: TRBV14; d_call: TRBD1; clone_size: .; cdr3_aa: CASSFRDRGPNTGELFF; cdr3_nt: TGTGCCAGCAGCTTCCGGGACAGGGGGCCCAACACCGGGGAGCTGTTTTTT
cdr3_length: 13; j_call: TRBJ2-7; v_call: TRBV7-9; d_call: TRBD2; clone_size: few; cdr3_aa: CASRGLANYEQYF; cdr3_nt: TGTGCCAGCAGGGGACTAGCCAACTACGAGCAGTACTTC